Below are 24 T cell receptor beta chains sequenced from a single sample in a study of spatial heterogeneity in lung cancer. Study-wide results and limits: The number of expanded tumor alpha and beta chains correlated with mutation number.

Sample time point: sample taken at primary tumor resection. TCRdb independently ran MiXCR on the 5' RACE reads; one entry per CDR3 protein. Here the sample spans thousands of distinct CDR3 sequences, approximately 7% being singletons. Their target antigens are unknown. Specimen: lung tumor tissue, collected at surgery. All receptors come from a male donor with early-stage non-small cell lung cancer.

This clonotype was found many times. The chain links TRBV5-1 to TRBJ2-5; either TRBD1 or TRBD2 may supply D (5 bases each). Trimming took 9 bases from V and 4 from J, leaving 13 bases between them. The CDR3 loop spans 12 amino acids. From germline, CDR1 is SGHRS and CDR2 YFSETQ. CDR3: CATSRDGETQYF. CDR3 DNA sequence: TGCGCCACCTCCAGGGACGGAGAGACCCAGTACTTC.

In its sample, this clonotype was seen many times. The V gene is TRBV28, the J gene TRBJ2-7; no clear D. Per germline, CDR1 MDHEN and CDR2 SYDVKM. Trimming cost V 6 bases and J 0 bases, with 12 bases left between them. This CDR3 is built from 14 residues. CDR3: CASSRGFDSYEQYF. The CDR3 bases are TGTGCCAGCAGCCGAGGTTTCGACTCCTACGAGCAGTACTTC.

This clonotype has more than one count but fewer than ten. This chain links TRBV5-1 with TRBJ2-5; 7 nucleotides align to TRBD2. With 1 base clipped from V and 4 bases from J, the junction kept 4 bases outside the gene matches. The germline V gene encodes CDR1 SGHRS and CDR2 YFSETQ. The CDR3 spans 14 residues. For the CDR3, the DNA is TGCGCCAGCAGCTTGTTCGGGGAGGGAGAGACCCAGTACTTC. It is translated as CASSLFGEGETQYF.

This clonotype counts as medium-sized. The V call is TRBV6-1, the J call TRBJ2-3; TRBD2 might be the D (5 bases). There are 14 residues in the CDR3. Per germline, CDR1 MNHNS and CDR2 SASEGT. Trimming pared 0 bases from V and 5 bases from J, leaving 9 bases between. For the CDR3, the DNA is TGTGCCAGCAGTGAAGCGTCGGGATTAGATACGCAGTATTTT. It is translated as CASSEASGLDTQYF.

This clonotype was seen repeatedly, ten times or more. This chain links TRBV5-1 with TRBJ1-1; D unresolved. Trimming took off 5 bases at V and 5 bases at J, with 22 bases between the two ends. CDR1 is SGHRS and CDR2 is YFSETQ in the germline V gene. This CDR3 is 16 amino acids long. This CDR3 reads CASSSTPVGDSTEAFF. CDR3 in DNA: TGCGCCAGCAGTTCTACCCCGGTCGGTGATTCTACTGAAGCTTTCTTT.

This clonotype appeared many times. This chain links TRBV6-5 with TRBJ2-3, with a tentative D call TRBD2 (6 bases). In germline, CDR1 is MNHEY, CDR2 SVGAGI. The V gene lost 6 bases and the J gene lost 6 bases, with 10 bases spanning the gap. This CDR3 is 12 amino acids long. The CDR3 DNA is TGTGCCAGCAGATCTGGGGGGGATACGCAGTATTTT. Residues: CASRSGGDTQYF.

In its sample, this clonotype is medium-sized. V gene TRBV6-5 combines with J gene TRBJ2-1, with 7 bases matching TRBD2. The junction had 8 bases not matched to a gene; V was cut back by 2 bases and J by 7 bases. Germline CDR1 and CDR2: MNHEY and SVGAGI. The CDR3 loop spans 15 amino acids. Here the CDR3 reads CASSYASSGGNEQFF. CDR3 nucleotides: TGTGCCAGCAGTTACGCTTCGTCGGGAGGAAATGAGCAGTTCTTC.

This clonotype is medium-sized. The chain is built from TRBV24-1 and TRBJ2-7, with D uncertain. The CDR3 runs to 13 residues. Germline CDR1 is KGHDR and CDR2 is SFDVKD. The ends were cut back, 3 bases at V and 6 bases at J, with 11 bases in the middle. Written as DNA, the CDR3 is TGTGCCACCAGTGATAACAGTGTAGTCGAGCAGTACTTC. Translation: CATSDNSVVEQYF.

This clonotype appeared a few times. The rearrangement joins TRBV18 to TRBJ1-4; TRBD1 aligns across 9 bases. V trimming: 3 bases; J trimming: 5 bases; junction bases outside the gene matches: 4. Germline V CDR1 and CDR2: KGHSH, LQKENI. The CDR3 loop spans 15 amino acids. CDR3 in amino acids: CASSPTGTGNEKLFF. The DNA of the CDR3 is TGTGCCAGCTCACCTACCGGGACAGGGAATGAAAAACTGTTTTTT.

Within the sample, this clonotype is medium-sized (0.01 to 0.1%). The chain uses TRBV20-1 and TRBJ2-3, with a weak D call TRBD1 (5 bases). The V gene lost 1 base and the J gene lost 2 bases, with 10 bases spanning the gap. Germline CDR1 DFQATT, CDR2 SNEGSKA (reference sequence). The CDR3 extends over 14 amino acids. The DNA for the CDR3 is TGCAGTGCTAGAGCCCAGGGCCCCACAGATACGCAGTATTTT. It translates to CSARAQGPTDTQYF.

This clonotype qualifies as medium-sized. CDR3 sequence reads: CATSDGAGAYNEQFF. The CDR3 nucleotides are TGTGCCACCAGTGACGGTGCGGGAGCCTACAATGAGCAGTTCTTC. The chain is built from TRBV24-1 and TRBJ2-1, with 7 bases matching TRBD2. The trim removed 4 bases at V and 2 bases at J, leaving 4 bases unmatched. Germline V gene sequence: CDR1 KGHDR, CDR2 SFDVKD. The CDR3 runs 15 residues.

This clonotype has at least ten counts. This chain connects TRBV18 to TRBJ2-7; 9 bases match TRBD1. V shed 6 bases, J shed 1 base, and the junction held 7 bases outside the gene matches. CDR1 and CDR2 (germline): KGHSH, LQKENI. The CDR3 has 15 amino acids. The chain's CDR3 is CASSGGQGQSYEQYF. CDR3 sequence (DNA): TGTGCCAGCTCGGGAGGACAGGGGCAATCCTACGAGCAGTACTTC. Using reference TRBV18 and TRBJ2-7 for the parts outside the CDR3, the full variable domain is NAGVMQNPRHLVRRRGQEARLRCSPMKGHSHVYWYRQLPEEGLKFMVYLQKENIIDESGMPKERFSAEFPKEGPSILRIQQVVRGDSAAYFCASSGGQGQSYEQYFGPGTRLTVT.

This clonotype showed up many times. The V and J genes are TRBV20-1 and TRBJ2-7; D is perhaps TRBD1 or TRBD2 (7 bases each). This CDR3 has 13 residues. Germline assignment: CDR1 DFQATT and CDR2 SNEGSKA (reference sequence). V was trimmed by 6 bases and J by 3 bases, leaving 15 bases between them. CDR3 coding DNA: TGCAGTGCCAAAGCGGGGACAGACTACGAGCAGTACTTC. This codes for CSAKAGTDYEQYF.

This clonotype was detected many times. The chain has TRBV28 and TRBJ2-4, with D unresolved. Trimming took off 10 bases at V and 0 bases at J, with 13 bases between the two ends. The CDR3 is 14 amino acids. The germline V gene has CDR1 MDHEN and CDR2 SYDVKM. The CDR3 DNA sequence: TGTGCCACAGCGATGGGGTTAGCCAAAAACATTCAGTACTTC. As protein: CATAMGLAKNIQYF.

The chain is built from TRBV6-2 or TRBV6-3 and TRBJ2-3, with D possibly being TRBD1 or TRBD2 (6 bases each). V was clipped by 5 bases and J by 0 bases, with 12 bases between them. CDR1 and CDR2 (germline): MNHEY, SVGEGT. The CDR3 length is 15 residues. CDR3 sequence (DNA): TGTGCCAGCAGTAGCCAGGGGACTAGCACAGATACGCAGTATTTT. This encodes CASSSQGTSTDTQYF.

By share of the sample, this clonotype is medium-sized (0.01 to 0.1%). The chain carries TRBV6-1 and TRBJ1-6; no definite D call. Trimming took off 6 bases at V and 2 bases at J, with 8 bases between the two ends. The CDR3 totals 14 residues. Germline CDR1 reads MNHNS; CDR2 reads SASEGT. The CDR3 DNA reads TGTGCCAGCAGCGCTGGACCCTATAATTCACCCCTCCACTTT. Translated, it gives CASSAGPYNSPLHF.

In its sample, this clonotype is medium-sized. The V call is TRBV28, the J call TRBJ1-5; no definite D call. CDR1 is MDHEN and CDR2 is SYDVKM in the germline V gene. Trimming pared 7 bases from V and 4 bases from J, leaving 14 bases between. This CDR3 is 14 amino acids long. CDR3 nucleotide sequence: TGTGCCAGCACGCGGAGCGGGAGGAATCAGCCCCAGCATTTT. Translating gives CASTRSGRNQPQHF.

At least ten counts were recorded for this clonotype. The rearrangement links TRBV10-3 to TRBJ2-2, with 7 bases lining up with TRBD1. The CDR3 is 14 residues long. V lost 10 bases, J lost 0 bases, and 5 bases stayed unmatched. From germline, CDR1 is ENHRY and CDR2 SYGVKD. For the CDR3, the DNA is TGTGCCACCAAGGGGGCGTCGAACACCGGGGAGCTGTTTTTT. It yields the protein CATKGASNTGELFF.

This clonotype rates as medium-sized (0.01 to 0.1%). The chain couples TRBV28 to TRBJ2-3; possible D gene TRBD2, 6 bases. Germline V gives CDR1 MDHEN, CDR2 SYDVKM. The V gene lost 2 bases and the J gene lost 7 bases, with 13 bases spanning the gap. This CDR3 region has 14 residues. The CDR3 protein is CASSLGGLPNTQYF. DNA of the CDR3: TGTGCCAGCAGTTTAGGGGGACTCCCTAATACGCAGTATTTT.

This clonotype was counted ten times or more. The chain recombines TRBV28 with TRBJ2-2; D remains ambiguous. CDR1 and CDR2 (germline): MDHEN, SYDVKM. V was shortened by 4 bases and J by 6 bases, with 9 bases between the two germline ends. The CDR3 sequence is 13 residues long. In DNA form, the CDR3 reads TGTGCCAGCAGTTCCCCATCCGCCGGGGAGCTGTTTTTT. Protein product: CASSSPSAGELFF.

In this sample, this clonotype turned up many times. This chain links TRBV9 with TRBJ2-3, with 11 bases identical to TRBD2. V was pared by 4 bases and J by 1 base, with 5 bases of the junction left unmatched. CDR3 length equals 16 residues. In germline, CDR1 is SGDLS, CDR2 YYNGEE. CDR3 protein: CASSFTTSGGTDTQYF. CDR3 DNA sequence: TGTGCCAGCAGCTTTACGACTAGCGGGGGCACAGATACGCAGTATTTT.

This clonotype was detected only a few times. In DNA, the CDR3 is TGTGCCAGCAGCTTGATTAGGGGGAGTAGGGATTACAATGAGCAGTTCTTC. It specifies CASSLIRGSRDYNEQFF. The rearrangement links TRBV5-4 to TRBJ2-1, with a weak D call TRBD1 (6 bases). The CDR3 has 17 residues. V lost 1 base to trimming and J lost 4 bases, with 18 bases between them. Germline CDR1 reads SGHNT; CDR2 reads YYREEE (reference sequence).

This clonotype was counted ten times or more. The chain joins TRBV6-2 or TRBV6-3 to TRBJ2-7; possible D gene TRBD1, 6 bases. Germline CDR1 is MNHEY and CDR2 is SVGEGT. The CDR3 totals 14 residues. V was shortened by 7 bases and J by 7 bases, with 20 bases between the two germline ends. The CDR3: CASTLQGLPLEQYF. Here the CDR3 DNA reads TGTGCCAGCACCCTACAGGGTTTGCCCCTTGAGCAGTACTTC.

At least ten counts were recorded for this clonotype. The chain joins TRBV7-2 to TRBJ2-5, with 8 positions matching TRBD1. The CDR3 covers 14 residues. V shed 6 bases and J 5 bases; nucleotides not matched to a gene: 8. Germline V gene sequence: CDR1 SGHTA, CDR2 FQGNSA. The CDR3 reads CASRPGGWKETQYF. The CDR3 nucleotides read TGTGCCAGCAGACCAGGGGGCTGGAAGGAGACCCAGTACTTC.